This T cell receptor (beta chain) is drawn from a study of blood T cell repertoires in COVID-19. The table came from immunoSEQ multiplex PCR; TCRdb's copy has only in-frame clones and leaves some out. The sample has approximately 150,000 clones; roughly 84% are singletons. Germline V CDR1 and CDR2: GTSNPN, SVGIG (reference sequence). Trimming cost V 2 bases and J 4 bases; bases outside gene matches: 2. The CDR3 runs 13 residues. The sequenced sample consisted of peripheral blood. The chain recombines TRBV30 with TRBJ2-3; 8 nucleotides match TRBD2. The origin of this receptor is a human donor in a cohort sampled during active COVID-19. The CDR3, as DNA: TGTGCCTGGAGTACTAGCGGATCAGATACGCAGTATTTT. This translates into CAWSTSGSDTQYF.